The clone carrying this T cell receptor (beta chain) came up a few times. The target antigen is unknown. Unique molecular identifiers were incorporated during preparation of the TCRbeta library. TCRdb reanalysed the PCR reads using MiXCR and keeps one entry per CDR3 protein. The table has around 490,000 distinct CDR3 sequences, about 10% seen once; the top ten hold 14%. This record comes from a study of T-cell reconstitution after alpha-beta-depleted transplantation in children. Study-wide points: Expanded clones from the graft, numbering several hundred, reportedly supplied alpha-beta T cells about two months after transplant. Most T-cell counts and diversity one year after the transplant came from T cells that were newly produced.

The V end lost 5 bases, the J end lost 0 bases, and 11 bases lay between the germline ends. This CDR3 is 14 amino acids long. CDR1 and CDR2 (germline): MDHEN, SYDVKM. The sequences come from PBMCs, mostly from graft donor cells, collected 180 days after TCRalphabeta/CD19-depleted stem cell transplant. The chain has TRBV28 and TRBJ2-7; no clear D. This sequence was found in a female patient aged 2 to 10 who had a stem cell transplant for aplastic anemia, so the T cells may come from the graft donor. The CDR3 nucleotides read TGTGCCAGCAGTCGATCAACCCTCTCCTACGAGCAGTACTTC. It specifies CASSRSTLSYEQYF.